This TCR beta chain is drawn from a study of cytomegalovirus exposure and HLA in healthy donors. With 60 Vbeta and 13 Jbeta primers, the PCR was carried out. The data were produced by immunoSEQ multiplex PCR, yet TCRdb's version contains in-frame clones alone and is incomplete. The sample consists of 150,000 to 200,000 clones, 84% of them appearing once. Sequencing was done on a sample of PBMCs. This receptor was taken from a boy aged 5-17 years in good health and CMV-seronegative.

The CDR3 is CAWSTGWGQPQHF. CDR3 bases: TGTGCCTGGTCCACAGGGTGGGGTCAGCCCCAGCATTTT. The V and J genes are TRBV30 and TRBJ1-5, with D possibly matching TRBD1 (6 bases). The CDR3 contains 13 residues. With 5 bases removed from V and 6 bases from J, the gap between germline ends came to 14 bases. The germline gives CDR1 GTSNPN, CDR2 SVGIG (reference sequence).